This T cell receptor (beta chain) originates from a study of blood T cell repertoires in COVID-19. Overall study: The study drew acute and convalescent COVID-19 samples from the United States, Italy and Spain. Nucleic acid was either cDNA or gDNA, and it came from T cells, B-cell-depleted T cells, or PBMCs.

This clone was recorded once. Source study methods: Estimates of nucleated cell counts were drawn from the amplification of reference gene primers. TCRdb's copy holds only in-frame clones and misses some; the assay was immunoSEQ multiplex PCR. V and J calls and clone size are copied from that table; D and trimming were computed from the DNA. The sample yields around 120,000 clones, around 80% seen once. The germline V gene has CDR1 SGHVS and CDR2 FNYEAQ. This CDR3 is 15 amino acids long. V lost 4 bases and J lost 0, with 10 bases in between. This clonotype was obtained from a woman older than 75 with acute or convalescent COVID-19. This chain uses TRBV7-6 with TRBJ1-3, with D hard to call. Input material: peripheral blood. In nucleotides, the CDR3 is TGTGCCAGCAGCTCTCGGACTTCCTCTGGAAACACCATATATTTT. It codes for CASSSRTSSGNTIYF.